One T cell receptor beta chain is described in this entry. Its specificity is not known. Since no conserved phenylalanine or tryptophan closes the CDR3, a read error is the likely cause. In TCRdb, the 5' RACE reads were re-called with MiXCR into one record per CDR3 protein. The sample contains 200,000 to 300,000 distinct CDR3 sequences, roughly 10% of which appear only once. Trimming took 5 bases from V and 1 from J, leaving 13 bases between them. CDR3 length: 14 residues. Germline values: CDR1 DFQATT, CDR2 SNEGSKA (reference sequence). Healthy Caucasians, and only they, were the donors. The sample originates from a study of identical twins. The study, taken as a whole, reports: Researchers reported weaker excess twin sharing in beta out-of-frame sequences. Models, which agreed with sharing between unrelated individuals, nonetheless underestimated the out-of-frame TCR alpha sharing seen in monozygotic twins.

This sequence originates from a man aged 45 to 65 in good health. The sequencing sample was made of memory T cells sorted from blood. This chain joins TRBV20-1 and TRBJ2-3; D is possibly TRBD1 (6 bases). As DNA, the CDR3 is TGCAGTGCTGACGGACAGTCAGGCACAGATACGCAGTATTAT. It codes for CSADGQSGTDTQYY.